A single T cell receptor beta chain is shown here with its context. The sample belongs to a study of control samples from healthy donors and cancer patients. Produced via immunoSEQ multiplex PCR; TCRdb's table is partial and in-frame only. The sample holds roughly 130,000 clones, about 88% seen once. The V end was cut by 0 bases, the J end by 3 bases, with 6 bases between. The CDR3 totals 13 residues. This chain links TRBV12-3 or TRBV12-4 with TRBJ2-7; D is undetermined. This TCR came from a man between 50 and 59 years old in good health. The sample was blood. The CDR3 nucleotides are TGTGCCAGCAGTTTAGCCACCAACTACGAGCAGTACTTC. Amino acids: CASSLATNYEQYF.